Listed below are T cell receptor beta chains from one sample, sequenced in a study of T cell changes during pregnancy in multiple sclerosis. Some clones are missing from TCRdb's copy, which holds only in-frame ones; the method was immunoSEQ multiplex PCR. The table has about 12,000 clones, about 87% seen once. The sample was CD8+ T cells from peripheral blood mononuclear cells, taken in the second trimester of pregnancy. The receptors shown here come from a female donor in good health, enrolled as a control in a pregnancy study. Each CDR3 is given with its conserved first and last residue. The order of the fields is clone size, V gene, J gene, D gene, CDR3 protein, CDR3 DNA. The D gene is left open where the match is weak. Size is stated for part of the rows, as once, few or many counts, or as a class when the clone is expanded.

abundance: -
v_gene: TRBV19
j_gene: TRBJ2-5
d_gene: TRBD1
CDR3aa: CASSINPTGGETQYF
CDR3nt: TGTGCCAGTAGTATTAACCCTACAGGGGGAGAGACCCAGTACTTC

abundance: once
v_gene: TRBV7-2
j_gene: TRBJ2-2
d_gene: TRBD2
CDR3aa: CASSSGWVAGGTGELFF
CDR3nt: TGTGCCAGCAGCTCTGGCTGGGTGGCGGGAGGCACCGGGGAGCTGTTTTTT

abundance: -
v_gene: TRBV9
j_gene: TRBJ1-1
d_gene: -
CDR3aa: CASSPQVANTEAFF
CDR3nt: TGTGCCAGCAGCCCCCAGGTGGCGAACACTGAAGCTTTCTTT

abundance: -
v_gene: TRBV7-9
j_gene: TRBJ2-5
d_gene: TRBD1
CDR3aa: CASSLRQGASETQYF
CDR3nt: TGTGCCAGCAGCTTACGACAGGGGGCTTCAGAGACCCAGTACTTC

abundance: -
v_gene: TRBV5-1
j_gene: TRBJ2-1
d_gene: -
CDR3aa: CASSLEPGEGYNEQFF
CDR3nt: TGCGCCAGCAGCTTGGAGCCAGGGGAAGGCTACAATGAGCAGTTCTTC

abundance: -
v_gene: TRBV9
j_gene: TRBJ1-1
d_gene: -
CDR3aa: CASSVVRGPRDTEAFF
CDR3nt: TGTGCCAGCAGCGTAGTGCGGGGGCCGCGGGACACTGAAGCTTTCTTT

abundance: -
v_gene: TRBV7-2
j_gene: TRBJ2-1
d_gene: -
CDR3aa: CASSGRDISRWGLSGEQFF
CDR3nt: TGTGCCAGCAGTGGCCGGGACATCTCTCGTTGGGGTTTGAGCGGTGAGCAGTTCTTC

abundance: -
v_gene: TRBV25-1
j_gene: TRBJ2-3
d_gene: TRBD2
CDR3aa: CASSEMGGERGLTDTQYF
CDR3nt: TGTGCCAGCAGTGAAATGGGGGGGGAGCGGGGGCTCACAGATACGCAGTATTTT

abundance: once
v_gene: TRBV9
j_gene: TRBJ2-1
d_gene: TRBD2
CDR3aa: CASSVVVAGAVDEQFF
CDR3nt: TGTGCCAGCAGCGTAGTAGTAGCGGGAGCTGTGGATGAGCAGTTCTTC

abundance: -
v_gene: TRBV6-6
j_gene: TRBJ1-5
d_gene: -
CDR3aa: CASSYPGGNQPQHF
CDR3nt: TGTGCCAGCAGTTACCCGGGGGGCAACCAGCCCCAGCATTTT

abundance: -
v_gene: TRBV7-9
j_gene: TRBJ2-5
d_gene: TRBD1
CDR3aa: CASSSSQTTGVGPQETQYF
CDR3nt: TGTGCCAGCAGCTCTTCCCAGACCACAGGGGTCGGCCCGCAAGAGACCCAGTACTTC

abundance: large
v_gene: TRBV6-4
j_gene: TRBJ2-1
d_gene: -
CDR3aa: CASSDSGGEGDEQFF
CDR3nt: TGTGCCAGCAGTGACTCTGGGGGAGAGGGGGATGAGCAGTTCTTC

abundance: -
v_gene: TRBV7-9
j_gene: TRBJ1-2
d_gene: -
CDR3aa: CASSFGENYGYTF
CDR3nt: TGTGCCAGCAGCTTCGGTGAGAACTATGGCTACACCTTC

abundance: -
v_gene: TRBV6-1
j_gene: TRBJ2-3
d_gene: -
CDR3aa: CASTLRETDTQYF
CDR3nt: TGTGCCAGCACCCTGAGGGAGACAGATACGCAGTATTTT

abundance: -
v_gene: TRBV7-2
j_gene: TRBJ1-2
d_gene: TRBD1
CDR3aa: CASSLGARDRDYGYTF
CDR3nt: TGTGCCAGCAGCTTAGGGGCTCGGGACAGAGACTATGGCTACACCTTC

abundance: -
v_gene: TRBV12-5
j_gene: TRBJ2-2
d_gene: TRBD2
CDR3aa: CASGLRLAGAGELFF
CDR3nt: TGTGCTAGTGGTTTAAGACTAGCGGGGGCCGGGGAGCTGTTTTTT

abundance: -
v_gene: TRBV2
j_gene: TRBJ2-7
d_gene: -
CDR3aa: CASSSTGIPPSYEQYF
CDR3nt: TGTGCCAGCAGTTCTACAGGGATCCCTCCATCCTACGAGCAGTACTTC

abundance: -
v_gene: TRBV4-1
j_gene: TRBJ2-7
d_gene: TRBD2
CDR3aa: CASSHRTSRGNEQYF
CDR3nt: TGCGCCAGCAGCCACCGGACTAGTCGAGGGAACGAGCAGTACTTC

abundance: once
v_gene: TRBV6-1
j_gene: TRBJ2-2
d_gene: -
CDR3aa: CASSEELSNTGELFF
CDR3nt: TGTGCCAGCAGTGAAGAACTATCGAACACCGGGGAGCTGTTTTTT

abundance: -
v_gene: TRBV11-2
j_gene: TRBJ2-2
d_gene: TRBD2
CDR3aa: CASSLLAGGFTGELFF
CDR3nt: TGTGCCAGCAGCTTACTCGCGGGGGGGTTCACCGGGGAGCTGTTTTTT

abundance: once
v_gene: TRBV4-3
j_gene: TRBJ2-3
d_gene: -
CDR3aa: CASSQAPPKGEGLTDTQYF
CDR3nt: TGCGCCAGCAGCCAAGCTCCTCCTAAGGGTGAGGGCCTCACAGATACGCAGTATTTT

abundance: -
v_gene: TRBV5-1
j_gene: TRBJ2-3
d_gene: -
CDR3aa: CASSPEGRGTDTQYF
CDR3nt: TGCGCCAGCAGCCCGGAGGGCCGGGGCACAGATACGCAGTATTTT

abundance: -
v_gene: TRBV7-3
j_gene: TRBJ2-1
d_gene: TRBD2
CDR3aa: CASSLTLSGRAHEQFF
CDR3nt: TGTGCCAGCAGCTTAACGTTGAGCGGGAGGGCCCATGAGCAGTTCTTC

abundance: -
v_gene: TRBV5-4
j_gene: TRBJ1-6
d_gene: -
CDR3aa: CASSSPETQGINSPLHF
CDR3nt: TGTGCCAGCAGCTCCCCAGAAACTCAGGGGATCAATTCACCCCTCCACTTT

abundance: -
v_gene: TRBV19
j_gene: TRBJ2-1
d_gene: TRBD2
CDR3aa: CASSRSGSVSYNEQFF
CDR3nt: TGTGCCAGTAGTCGTAGCGGGAGCGTCTCCTACAATGAGCAGTTCTTC

abundance: -
v_gene: TRBV30
j_gene: TRBJ2-6
d_gene: -
CDR3aa: CAWSKTSISGANVLTF
CDR3nt: TGTGCCTGGAGTAAGACAAGTATCTCTGGGGCCAACGTCCTGACTTTC

abundance: -
v_gene: TRBV29-1
j_gene: TRBJ1-1
d_gene: -
CDR3aa: CSVARGELTEAFF
CDR3nt: TGCAGCGTCGCTCGAGGAGAACTCACTGAAGCTTTCTTT

abundance: -
v_gene: TRBV27
j_gene: TRBJ2-3
d_gene: -
CDR3aa: CASSLVPGTDTQYF
CDR3nt: TGTGCCAGCAGTCTGGTCCCGGGCACAGATACGCAGTATTTT

abundance: -
v_gene: TRBV29-1
j_gene: TRBJ2-7
d_gene: -
CDR3aa: CSARQTRREQYF
CDR3nt: TGCAGCGCCCGACAGACGCGGCGAGAGCAGTACTTC

abundance: -
v_gene: TRBV7-9
j_gene: TRBJ2-5
d_gene: -
CDR3aa: CASSLDRDRETQYF
CDR3nt: TGTGCCAGCAGCTTAGACCGGGATCGAGAGACCCAGTACTTC

abundance: few
v_gene: TRBV30
j_gene: TRBJ1-1
d_gene: -
CDR3aa: CAWAPRGNTEAFF
CDR3nt: TGTGCCTGGGCTCCAAGGGGGAACACTGAAGCTTTCTTT

abundance: -
v_gene: TRBV4-3
j_gene: TRBJ2-5
d_gene: TRBD1
CDR3aa: CASSQLTGVGETQYF
CDR3nt: TGCGCCAGCAGCCAACTGACAGGGGTTGGAGAGACCCAGTACTTC

abundance: -
v_gene: TRBV9
j_gene: TRBJ2-3
d_gene: TRBD1
CDR3aa: CASSLQGARADTQYF
CDR3nt: TGTGCCAGCAGCCTACAGGGGGCAAGGGCAGATACGCAGTATTTT

abundance: -
v_gene: TRBV6-4
j_gene: TRBJ2-4
d_gene: -
CDR3aa: CASSAGSENIQYF
CDR3nt: TGTGCCAGCAGCGCGGGTTCTGAAAACATTCAGTACTTC

abundance: once
v_gene: TRBV29-1
j_gene: TRBJ2-7
d_gene: TRBD2
CDR3aa: CSVSSGVYEQYF
CDR3nt: TGCAGCGTTTCTAGCGGGGTCTACGAGCAGTACTTC

abundance: -
v_gene: TRBV2
j_gene: TRBJ1-2
d_gene: -
CDR3aa: CASSVPLGGNGYTF
CDR3nt: TGTGCCAGCAGTGTCCCTCTGGGGGGGAATGGCTACACCTTC

abundance: once
v_gene: TRBV7-3
j_gene: TRBJ2-3
d_gene: TRBD2
CDR3aa: CASSAGGAGDTQYF
CDR3nt: TGTGCCAGCAGCGCGGGGGGGGCAGGTGATACGCAGTATTTT

abundance: -
v_gene: TRBV7-8
j_gene: TRBJ2-3
d_gene: TRBD2
CDR3aa: CASSLVAVGGARDTQYF
CDR3nt: TGTGCCAGCAGCTTAGTTGCTGTCGGGGGGGCCAGAGATACGCAGTATTTT

abundance: -
v_gene: TRBV15
j_gene: TRBJ1-4
d_gene: TRBD1
CDR3aa: CATSRQGAATLFF
CDR3nt: TGTGCCACCAGCAGGCAGGGGGCGGCTACACTGTTTTTT

abundance: -
v_gene: TRBV9
j_gene: TRBJ2-5
d_gene: TRBD1
CDR3aa: CASSATDRGQETQYF
CDR3nt: TGTGCCAGCAGTGCAACTGACAGGGGGCAAGAGACCCAGTACTTC

abundance: -
v_gene: TRBV7-8
j_gene: TRBJ2-4
d_gene: TRBD1
CDR3aa: CASSQLRQGIAKNIQYF
CDR3nt: TGTGCCAGCAGCCAGCTACGACAGGGGATAGCCAAAAACATTCAGTACTTC

abundance: -
v_gene: TRBV19
j_gene: TRBJ2-7
d_gene: -
CDR3aa: CATRGGRGGLSYEQYF
CDR3nt: TGTGCCACCAGGGGGGGTCGCGGGGGGCTTTCCTACGAGCAGTACTTC

abundance: -
v_gene: TRBV27
j_gene: TRBJ2-7
d_gene: -
CDR3aa: CASSFVAGFAYEQYF
CDR3nt: TGTGCCAGCAGTTTCGTGGCGGGGTTCGCCTACGAGCAGTACTTC

abundance: -
v_gene: TRBV9
j_gene: TRBJ2-7
d_gene: -
CDR3aa: CASSAGISYEQYF
CDR3nt: TGTGCCAGCAGCGCAGGGATTTCCTACGAGCAGTACTTC

abundance: -
v_gene: TRBV5-6
j_gene: TRBJ2-1
d_gene: -
CDR3aa: CASSQEIGGYNEQFF
CDR3nt: TGTGCCAGCAGCCAAGAGATAGGGGGCTACAATGAGCAGTTCTTC

abundance: once
v_gene: TRBV14
j_gene: TRBJ1-5
d_gene: -
CDR3aa: CASTPGLGNQPQHF
CDR3nt: TGTGCCAGCACCCCGGGGTTGGGCAATCAGCCCCAGCATTTT

abundance: -
v_gene: TRBV29-1
j_gene: TRBJ2-3
d_gene: TRBD1
CDR3aa: CSVEEYGQGVRDTQYF
CDR3nt: TGCAGCGTTGAAGAATACGGACAGGGTGTAAGAGATACGCAGTATTTT

abundance: -
v_gene: TRBV7-7
j_gene: TRBJ2-1
d_gene: -
CDR3aa: CASSLEPSDEQFF
CDR3nt: TGTGCTAGCAGCTTAGAGCCTAGCGATGAGCAGTTCTTC

abundance: -
v_gene: TRBV19
j_gene: TRBJ2-1
d_gene: TRBD2
CDR3aa: CASSIGTGGYEQFF
CDR3nt: TGTGCCAGTAGTATCGGGACGGGAGGATATGAGCAGTTCTTC

abundance: -
v_gene: TRBV9
j_gene: TRBJ2-1
d_gene: TRBD1
CDR3aa: CASSEDRADEQFF
CDR3nt: TGTGCCAGCAGCGAGGACAGGGCCGATGAGCAGTTCTTC

abundance: -
v_gene: TRBV27
j_gene: TRBJ2-7
d_gene: TRBD1
CDR3aa: CASGGQASSYEQYF
CDR3nt: TGTGCCAGCGGAGGACAGGCGAGCTCCTACGAGCAGTACTTC

abundance: -
v_gene: TRBV10-2
j_gene: TRBJ2-5
d_gene: -
CDR3aa: CASYEFPGTQYF
CDR3nt: TGCGCCAGTTACGAATTCCCGGGGACCCAGTACTTC

abundance: -
v_gene: TRBV11-2
j_gene: TRBJ2-5
d_gene: TRBD1
CDR3aa: CASSPIGGQGAEGLETQYF
CDR3nt: TGTGCCAGCAGCCCAATAGGGGGACAGGGGGCGGAGGGGTTGGAGACCCAGTACTTC

abundance: -
v_gene: TRBV6-1
j_gene: TRBJ1-1
d_gene: -
CDR3aa: CASSEAYWEEMNTEAFF
CDR3nt: TGTGCCAGCAGTGAAGCATACTGGGAGGAGATGAACACTGAAGCTTTCTTT

abundance: -
v_gene: TRBV7-9
j_gene: TRBJ1-1
d_gene: -
CDR3aa: CASSDTTRTEAFF
CDR3nt: TGTGCCAGCAGCGACACCACTCGGACTGAAGCTTTCTTT

abundance: -
v_gene: TRBV2
j_gene: TRBJ1-2
d_gene: TRBD1
CDR3aa: CASSGQGPLIYGYTF
CDR3nt: TGTGCCAGCAGTGGACAGGGGCCCCTTATCTATGGCTACACCTTC

abundance: -
v_gene: TRBV23-1
j_gene: TRBJ1-1
d_gene: -
CDR3aa: CASSLQGGGTEAFF
CDR3nt: TGCGCCAGCAGTCTCCAGGGCGGAGGGACTGAAGCTTTCTTT

abundance: -
v_gene: TRBV11-2
j_gene: TRBJ2-1
d_gene: TRBD1
CDR3aa: CASSLGGMGTGAYNEQFF
CDR3nt: TGTGCCAGCAGCTTAGGGGGGATGGGGACAGGAGCCTACAATGAGCAGTTCTTC

abundance: large
v_gene: TRBV2
j_gene: TRBJ1-1
d_gene: -
CDR3aa: CASRGTFIGAFF
CDR3nt: TGTGCCAGCAGGGGGACTTTCATCGGAGCTTTCTTT